What follows describes a single T cell receptor (beta chain). The data were obtained in a study of blood T cell repertoires in COVID-19. Overall study: COVID-19 samples from acute and convalescent phases originated in the United States, Italy and Spain.

CDR1 and CDR2 (germline): SGHTA, FQGNSA. V was clipped by 6 bases and J by 7 bases; unmatched bases: 3. This CDR3 contains 14 residues. The assay was immunoSEQ multiplex PCR, and TCRdb's table has in-frame clones only and misses some. The sample carries around 330,000 clones, roughly 85% recorded once. Sequenced material: PBMCs or T cells enriched from blood (not recorded which). The sequence came from a woman aged 30 to 39 who had been exposed to COVID-19. V and J are TRBV7-2 and TRBJ2-1; 13 nucleotides match TRBD2. The CDR3 loop is CASRLGLAGNEQFF. The CDR3 coding sequence is TGTGCCAGCAGACTGGGACTAGCGGGGAATGAGCAGTTCTTC.